The 8 T cell receptor beta chains below all came from one sample that was sequenced in a study of chemoradiotherapy in HPV16-positive cancers. Assay used: immunoSEQ multiplex PCR; TCRdb lists only in-frame clones, some missing. The sample yields about 13,000 clones, about 85% seen once. This material consisted of blood, taken from a patient who underwent chemoradiotherapy. All receptors derive from a human donor with HPV-associated anogenital cancer.

On this clone: At one of its ends the junction is not consistent with the germline gene, which may arise from a read error. J is TRBJ1-1 and V is TRBV10-3; TRBD1 agrees at 9 bases. The CDR3 covers 16 residues. Per germline, CDR1 ENHRY and CDR2 SYGVKD. The chain's CDR3 is CAISEYRGQGNAEAFF. DNA for the CDR3: TGTGCCATCAGTGAGTACCGCGGACAGGGGAACGCTGAAGCTTTCTTT.

This clone was picked up one time. The junction shows a germline mismatch at one end, possibly a read error. The rearrangement links TRBV19 to TRBJ1-1; tentative D call: TRBD1 (6 bases). This CDR3 has 13 residues. Germline CDR1 is LNHDA and CDR2 is SQIVND (reference sequence). CDR3 protein: CASRSETRTQGSF. In DNA, the CDR3 is TGTGCCAGTAGATCTGAGACCAGAACACAGGGATCGTTT.

CDR3 sequence (DNA): TGTGCCAGCAGCTTAGATGATAGCCGAGACCGGTCGGAGACCCAGTACTTC. Its protein is CASSLDDSRDRSETQYF. V usage is TRBV7-9 and J usage is TRBJ2-5; unclear D gene. Looked up from germline, CDR1 is SEHNR and CDR2 is FQNEAQ (reference sequence). The CDR3 contains 17 residues. Trimming took off 1 base at V and 5 bases at J, with 20 bases between the two ends.

The chain combines TRBV2 with TRBJ1-2; D not certain. CDR3 size: 12 residues. The V end was cut by 1 base, the J end by 8 bases, with 8 bases between. Germline assignment: CDR1 SNHLY and CDR2 FYNNEI. CDR3 amino acids: CASSEDRGGYTF. In DNA form, the CDR3 reads TGTGCCAGCAGTGAAGATCGGGGAGGCTACACCTTC.

This clone was observed a single time. The chain joins TRBV29-1 to TRBJ1-2, with D maybe TRBD1 (6 bases). The CDR3 runs 13 residues. Trimming stripped 5 bases from V and 8 bases from J, with 18 bases between. From germline, CDR1 is SQVTM and CDR2 ANQGSEA. The CDR3 sequence: CSVPDSHAGGYTF. The CDR3 DNA reads as TGCAGCGTTCCGGACAGCCACGCCGGGGGCTACACCTTC.

The chain joins TRBV5-1 to TRBJ2-2; tentatively, D is TRBD1 (6 bases). This CDR3 has 13 residues. From germline, CDR1 is SGHRS and CDR2 YFSETQ. V was cut by 5 bases and J by 1 base, with 6 bases left in between. The CDR3 coding sequence is TGCGCCAGCAGGGACAGGAACACCGGGGAGCTGTTTTTT. Amino acid sequence: CASRDRNTGELFF.

The chain recombines TRBV2 with TRBJ2-1; D unclear. The V end was cut by 7 bases, the J end by 6 bases, with 19 bases between. This CDR3 spans 15 amino acids. Per the germline V gene, CDR1 is SNHLY and CDR2 is FYNNEI. CDR3 nucleotide sequence: TGTGCCAGCACCCAGCAGATTGGTTTAGTCAATGAGCAGTTCTTC. It is translated as CASTQQIGLVNEQFF.

This chain links TRBV2 with TRBJ2-7; a weak D match, TRBD2 (6 bases). The ends were cut back, 4 bases at V and 6 bases at J, with 13 bases in the middle. CDR1 SNHLY and CDR2 FYNNEI come from the germline V gene. The length of the CDR3 is 13 residues. In DNA, the CDR3 is TGTGCCAGCAGTGTCGACGGGGGAGGCGAGCAGTACTTC. Translated: CASSVDGGGEQYF. Full variable domain (outside the CDR3, taken from reference TRBV2 and TRBJ2-7): EPEVTQTPSHQVTQMGQEVILRCVPISNHLYFYWYRQILGQKVEFLVSFYNNEISEKSEIFDDQFSVERPDGSNFTLKIRSTKLEDSAMYFCASSVDGGGEQYFGPGTRLTVT.